This T cell receptor beta chain came from a study of spatial heterogeneity in lung cancer. The time point is: blood at routine non-recurrence follow-up after resection. TCRdb called the 5' RACE reads again in MiXCR, with one record for every CDR3 protein. The sample gives under 150,000 distinct CDR3 sequences, about a tenth of which show up once; 24% is in the top ten. Material: PBMCs, obtained at follow-up. This receptor was obtained from a female donor with early-stage non-small cell lung cancer.

CDR3 DNA sequence: TGTGCCAGCAGTTTACTGACTAGCGGGAAACCGTTCTTC. Translation gives CASSLLTSGKPFF. The chain is built from TRBV12-3 or TRBV12-4 and TRBJ2-1; 11 bases fit TRBD2. CDR3 length equals 13 residues. Unmatched junction bases numbered 6, after V lost 2 bases and J lost 15 bases.